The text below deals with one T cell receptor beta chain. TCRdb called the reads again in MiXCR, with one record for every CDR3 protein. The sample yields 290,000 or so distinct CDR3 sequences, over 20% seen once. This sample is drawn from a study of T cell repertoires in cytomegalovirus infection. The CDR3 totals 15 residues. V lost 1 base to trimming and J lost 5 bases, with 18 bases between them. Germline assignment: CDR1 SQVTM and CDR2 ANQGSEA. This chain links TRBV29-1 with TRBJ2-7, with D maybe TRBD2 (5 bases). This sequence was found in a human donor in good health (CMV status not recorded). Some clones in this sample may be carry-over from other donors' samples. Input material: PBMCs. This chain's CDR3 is CSVEAPGGYMDEQYF. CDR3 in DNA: TGCAGCGTTGAAGCCCCTGGAGGTTACATGGACGAGCAGTACTTC.